The TCR beta chain described here comes from a study of CD8+CD57+ T cells in acquired aplastic anemia. The overall study: The average for DNA from sorted CD4+ and CD8+ cells was 3.2 ug.

An expansion of CD8+CD57+ cells by flow cytometry had been shown in patients chosen for sequencing. The patients all had a severe acquired aplastic anemia diagnosis. Blood was sampled before the patients had received any therapy. This CDR3 contains 15 residues. V was trimmed by 5 bases and J by 4 bases, leaving 18 bases between them. Germline V lookup: CDR1 SGHRS, CDR2 YFSETQ. Genomic DNA constituted the template upon which TCR beta VDJ and CDR3 profiling was performed. TCRdb reanalysed the reads using MiXCR and keeps one entry per CDR3 protein. The sample records roughly 280,000 distinct CDR3 sequences, 45% to 65% being singletons.

The origin of this receptor is a human donor with aplastic anemia. V gene TRBV5-1 combines with J gene TRBJ1-1; D possibly corresponds to TRBD1 (6 bases). Material for sequencing was sorted CD4+, CD8+, or CD8+CD57+ T cells (not recorded which) from PBMCs. The CDR3 sequence is CASSAQGQVSTEAFF. In DNA, the CDR3 is TGCGCCAGCAGTGCACAGGGTCAAGTAAGCACTGAAGCTTTCTTT.